These 31 T cell receptor beta chains share one sample of origin, sequenced in a study of cytomegalovirus exposure and HLA in healthy donors. PCR was performed using 60 Vbeta and 13 Jbeta primers. Profiling relied on immunoSEQ multiplex PCR, and the TCRdb table lists in-frame clones only, not all of them. In the table there are under 200,000 clones, roughly 80% of which are singletons. The sequenced sample was PBMCs. The origin of the receptors is a human donor in good health.

J is TRBJ2-3 and V is TRBV29-1; maybe TRBD1 (6 bases). Per the germline V gene, CDR1 is SQVTM and CDR2 is ANQGSEA. The length of the CDR3 is 12 residues. Trimming removed 5 bases at V and 3 bases at J, with 9 bases between. For the CDR3, the DNA is TGCAGCGTTTCTACAGGGACAGATACGCAGTATTTT. This gives the protein CSVSTGTDTQYF.

This clone was counted once. This chain joins TRBV19 and TRBJ2-7; the D is unclear. Trimming took 2 bases from V and 0 from J, leaving 8 bases between them. From germline, CDR1 is LNHDA and CDR2 SQIVND (reference sequence). The CDR3 runs 14 residues. The CDR3 sequence: CASSIFPNSYEQYF. Written as DNA, the CDR3 is TGTGCCAGTAGTATATTTCCCAACTCCTACGAGCAGTACTTC.

There are a few counts of this clone. This chain links TRBV25-1 with TRBJ2-1, with D tentatively TRBD2 (6 bases). Germline CDR1 reads MGHDK; CDR2 reads SYGVNS. Trimming took 4 bases from V and 14 from J, leaving 18 bases between them. This CDR3 region has 13 residues. The CDR3 sequence: CASSAVAAQVEFF. In DNA form, the CDR3 reads TGTGCCAGCAGTGCCGTAGCGGCCCAGGTGGAGTTCTTC. Drawing the rest from reference TRBV25-1 and TRBJ2-1, the complete variable domain is EADIYQTPRYLVIGTGKKITLECSQTMGHDKMYWYQQDPGMELHLIHYSYGVNSTEKGDLSSESTVSRIRTEHFPLTLESARPSHTSQYLCASSAVAAQVEFFGPGTRLTVL.

This clone occurred a few times. The CDR3 DNA reads as TGTGCCAGCAGCTCTCTGACTAGCGGGGCGAACACCGGGGAGCTGTTTTTT. The encoded protein is CASSSLTSGANTGELFF. This chain uses TRBV7-8 with TRBJ2-2; TRBD2 aligns across 11 bases. Trimming took 4 bases from V and 0 from J; bases not matched to a gene: 4. Germline assignment: CDR1 SGHVS and CDR2 FQNEAQ. This CDR3 is built from 17 residues.

This clone was detected a few times. The gene calls are TRBV7-2 and TRBJ2-7, with 8 bases lining up with TRBD1. The CDR3 contains 16 residues. V shed 5 bases and J 7 bases; nucleotides not matched to a gene: 16. Looked up from germline, CDR1 is SGHTA and CDR2 is FQGNSA. In nucleotides, the CDR3 is TGTGCCAGCAGCCGAACACCGGGACAGGATACATTAGAGCAGTACTTC. Residues: CASSRTPGQDTLEQYF.

The V and J genes are TRBV10-3 and TRBJ1-6; 7 positions match TRBD1. Trimming removed 7 bases from V and 8 bases from J; junction bases left unmatched: 5. This CDR3 comprises 13 residues. Looked up from germline, CDR1 is ENHRY and CDR2 is SYGVKD. The CDR3 region has the DNA TGTGCCATCACTGGACAGGAACATTCACCCCTCCACTTT. It codes for CAITGQEHSPLHF.

This chain links TRBV4-2 with TRBJ2-2; tentative D call: TRBD2 (6 bases). Per the germline V gene, CDR1 is LGHNA and CDR2 is YNFKEQ. V lost 5 bases and J lost 1, with 20 bases in between. The CDR3 loop spans 18 amino acids. CDR3 sequence: CASSGSLGGEKNTGELFF. The CDR3 bases are TGTGCCAGCAGCGGGTCACTCGGGGGAGAGAAGAACACCGGGGAGCTGTTTTTT.

The J gene is TRBJ1-1, the V gene TRBV2; the match to TRBD1 covers 8 bases. Germline V gene lookup returns CDR1 SNHLY and CDR2 FYNNEI. CDR3 length equals 14 residues. After removal of 3 bases from V and 4 bases from J, the junction contained 4 bases not matched to a gene. CDR3 coding DNA: TGTGCCAGCAGTGATACCAGGGGGCTCACTGAAGCTTTCTTT. Encoded protein: CASSDTRGLTEAFF.

The J gene is TRBJ2-5, the V gene TRBV6-1, with 9 nucleotides matching TRBD2. The CDR3 covers 15 residues. The germline gives CDR1 MNHNS, CDR2 SASEGT. V lost 3 bases, J lost 5 bases, and 7 bases stayed unmatched. The CDR3 loop is CASSDWRGGMETQYF. Written as DNA, the CDR3 is TGTGCCAGCAGTGATTGGCGGGGGGGCATGGAGACCCAGTACTTC.

This clone was picked up a small number of times. The V gene is TRBV5-1, the J gene TRBJ2-2; D may be TRBD1 (6 bases). The germline V gene encodes CDR1 SGHRS and CDR2 YFSETQ. This CDR3 contains 15 residues. The ends were cut back, 0 bases at V and 6 bases at J, with 12 bases in the middle. The DNA of the CDR3 is TGCGCCAGCAGCTTGGTGGGGGCGTCATCCGGGGAGCTGTTTTTT. Its translation: CASSLVGASSGELFF.

This clone was seen just once. The chain recombines TRBV27 with TRBJ2-1, with TRBD2 matching 14 bases. The CDR3 loop spans 16 amino acids. After removal of 5 bases from V and 7 bases from J, the junction contained 7 bases not matched to a gene. Looked up from germline, CDR1 is MNHEY and CDR2 is SMNVEV (reference sequence). In nucleotides, the CDR3 is TGTGCCAGCAGTAGCCCCCGGACTAGCGGGGGGAATGAGCAGTTCTTC. This sequence encodes CASSSPRTSGGNEQFF.

The chain has TRBV10-1 and TRBJ1-1; a possible D gene is TRBD1 (6 bases). The CDR3 has 12 amino acids. Germline-derived CDR1 and CDR2 are WNHNN and SYGVQD (reference sequence). The DNA of the CDR3 is TGCGTCTGGGGGGGGCCGAACACTGAAGCTTTCTTT. As protein: CVWGGPNTEAFF.

The gene calls are TRBV2 and TRBJ1-5; maybe TRBD1 (5 bases). Trimming removed 3 bases at V and 7 bases at J, with 13 bases between. Germline-derived CDR1 and CDR2 are SNHLY and FYNNEI. The CDR3 contains 14 residues. CDR3 in amino acids: CASSDRAPGQPQHF. The DNA for the CDR3 is TGTGCCAGCAGTGACAGGGCCCCCGGGCAGCCCCAGCATTTT.

This sequence joins TRBV9 and TRBJ1-4; 10 nucleotides agree with TRBD1. V shed 4 bases and J 8 bases; nucleotides not matched to a gene: 11. Per the germline V gene, CDR1 is SGDLS and CDR2 is YYNGEE. The CDR3 contains 16 residues. As DNA, the CDR3 is TGTGCCAGCAGCACCTCGGGGGACAGGGGAGGGGAAAAACTGTTTTTT. Translated: CASSTSGDRGGEKLFF.

V is TRBV5-1 and J is TRBJ2-5; weak D call: TRBD2 (6 bases). The CDR3 spans 14 residues. V lost 1 base to trimming and J lost 1 base, with 8 bases between them. Germline CDR1 SGHRS, CDR2 YFSETQ. The CDR3, as DNA: TGCGCCAGCAGCTTGTGGGGGGTCCAAGAGACCCAGTACTTC. Amino acids: CASSLWGVQETQYF.

V is TRBV18 and J is TRBJ1-5; D not resolved. This CDR3 contains 15 residues. V lost 3 bases, J lost 0 bases, and 9 bases lay in between. CDR1 KGHSH and CDR2 LQKENI come from the germline V gene. Here the CDR3 DNA reads TGTGCCAGCTCACCGACACCTTATAGCAATCAGCCCCAGCATTTT. Translated: CASSPTPYSNQPQHF.

The chain joins TRBV5-8 to TRBJ2-5; 13 positions agree with TRBD2. Trimming at V came to 4 bases and at J to 2 bases, leaving 5 bases not matched to a gene. The CDR3 covers 16 residues. Germline CDR1 and CDR2: SGHTS and YDEGEE. For the CDR3, the DNA is TGTGCCAGCAGCCGCGGACTAGCGGGGGATCAAGAGACCCAGTACTTC. Translating it yields CASSRGLAGDQETQYF.

This clone has only one observation. The V call is TRBV7-2, the J call TRBJ2-1, with D maybe TRBD1 (5 bases). The CDR3 sequence is 15 residues long. From germline, CDR1 is SGHTA and CDR2 FQGNSA. The V end was cut by 2 bases, the J end by 4 bases, with 12 bases between. The CDR3 loop reads CASSLQSGLYNEQFF. CDR3 DNA sequence: TGTGCCAGCAGCTTACAGTCAGGGTTGTACAATGAGCAGTTCTTC.

This chain joins TRBV4-3 and TRBJ1-3; 9 bases match TRBD1. From germline, CDR1 is LGHNA and CDR2 YSLEER. This CDR3 has 16 residues. The ends lost 3 bases at V and 4 bases at J; junction bases unmatched: 7. DNA for the CDR3: TGCGCCAGCAGCCAGCAATCCGGGACAGGGGGAAACACCATATATTTT. Translating it yields CASSQQSGTGGNTIYF.

J is TRBJ2-1 and V is TRBV19; 8 bases map to TRBD2. The CDR3 has 12 residues. V shed 4 bases and J 10 bases; nucleotides not matched to a gene: 3. The germline CDR1 and CDR2 sequences are LNHDA and SQIVND (reference sequence). Written as DNA, the CDR3 is TGTGCCAGTAGTACGGGGGGGGGAGAGCAGTTCTTC. Translated, it gives CASSTGGGEQFF.

The J gene is TRBJ1-3, the V gene TRBV2; 9 bases match TRBD1. Germline V gene data show CDR1 as SNHLY and CDR2 as FYNNEI. There are 14 residues in the CDR3. Trimming at V came to 4 bases and at J to 4 bases, leaving 2 bases not matched to a gene. In nucleotides, the CDR3 is TGTGCCAGCAGTGCCGGGACAGGGGGAAACACCATATATTTT. This encodes CASSAGTGGNTIYF. Complete variable domain (other parts from reference TRBV2 and TRBJ1-3): EPEVTQTPSHQVTQMGQEVILRCVPISNHLYFYWYRQILGQKVEFLVSFYNNEISEKSEIFDDQFSVERPDGSNFTLKIRSTKLEDSAMYFCASSAGTGGNTIYFGEGSWLTVV.

The chain uses TRBV7-2 and TRBJ2-7, with 7 bases aligning to TRBD2. This CDR3 contains 13 residues. The V segment lost 1 base and the J segment 5 bases; nucleotides outside the gene matches: 2. Per germline, CDR1 SGHTA and CDR2 FQGNSA. As DNA, the CDR3 is TGTGCCAGCAGCTTAGAGCGGGGCGACGAGCAGTACTTC. This sequence encodes CASSLERGDEQYF.

The V call is TRBV2, the J call TRBJ1-2; 9 nucleotides line up with TRBD1. Germline CDR1 SNHLY, CDR2 FYNNEI. V was pared by 9 bases and J by 5 bases, with 4 bases of the junction left unmatched. This CDR3 has 12 amino acids. The CDR3 nucleotides are TGTGCCAGTAGGACAGGGGTGTATGGCTACACCTTC. It codes for CASRTGVYGYTF.

This clone was picked up one time. V usage is TRBV12-5 and J usage is TRBJ1-5; 10 bases match TRBD1. V dropped 6 bases and J dropped 4; count of bases not matched to a gene: 0. The germline CDR1 and CDR2 sequences are LGHNT and FRNRAP. The CDR3 consists of 13 residues. CDR3 sequence (DNA): TGTGCTAGTGGGGGACAGGGGAATCAGCCCCAGCATTTT. This translates into CASGGQGNQPQHF. Looking up the rest from reference TRBV12-5 and TRBJ1-5 gives the full variable domain: DARVTQTPRHKVTEMGQEVTMRCQPILGHNTVFWYRQTMMQGLELLAYFRNRAPLDDSGMPKDRFSAEMPDATLATLKIQPSEPRDSAVYFCASGGQGNQPQHFGDGTRLSIL.

The chain uses TRBV5-6 and TRBJ2-7, with 11 bases that match TRBD2. The CDR3 spans 15 residues. V shed 0 bases and J 5 bases; nucleotides not matched to a gene: 4. In germline, CDR1 is SGHDT, CDR2 YYEEEE. CDR3 residues: CASSLELAGVHEQYF. The DNA for the CDR3 is TGTGCCAGCAGCTTGGAACTAGCGGGGGTCCACGAGCAGTACTTC.

This clone has only a few counts. The chain employs TRBV4-2 and TRBJ2-3; 13 nucleotides match TRBD2. The germline V gene encodes CDR1 LGHNA and CDR2 YNFKEQ. The junction had 4 bases not matched to a gene; V was cut back by 0 bases and J by 4 bases. This CDR3 contains 17 residues. This CDR3 is CASSQESTSGGSDTQYF. The CDR3 DNA reads as TGTGCCAGCAGCCAAGAGTCGACTAGCGGGGGGTCAGATACGCAGTATTTT.

The chain uses TRBV6-1 and TRBJ1-6; TRBD1 matches 8 bases. V trimming: 3 bases; J trimming: 7 bases; junction bases outside the gene matches: 2. This CDR3 region has 14 residues. Germline V lookup: CDR1 MNHNS, CDR2 SASEGT. CDR3 bases: TGTGCCAGCAGTGAGACAGGGGTGAATTCACCCCTCCACTTT. Residues: CASSETGVNSPLHF.

The chain couples TRBV4-3 to TRBJ2-2, with a possible D match to TRBD2 (5 bases). The CDR3 has 13 amino acids. From germline, CDR1 is LGHNA and CDR2 YSLEER. Trimming removed 4 bases at V and 4 bases at J, with 7 bases between. The CDR3 coding sequence is TGCGCCAGCAGCCGTACTAGCACCGGGGAGCTGTTTTTT. It encodes CASSRTSTGELFF.

With respect to this clone: The sample contains more than one DNA sequence encoding this CDR3. The chain uses TRBV5-6 and TRBJ2-3; 10 nucleotides match TRBD2. V lost 0 bases to trimming and J lost 1 base; unmatched junction nucleotides: 2. Per germline, CDR1 SGHDT and CDR2 YYEEEE. The CDR3 has 16 amino acids. For the CDR3, the DNA is TGTGCCAGCAGCTTGGCGCTAGCGGGGGGCACAGATACGCAGTATTTT. Its translation is CASSLALAGGTDTQYF.

The genes are TRBV5-4 and TRBJ2-1; no reliable D call. Deletions cut 4 bases from V and 8 bases from J, with 13 bases between. Germline CDR1 reads SGHNT; CDR2 reads YYREEE (reference sequence). This CDR3 contains 13 residues. CDR3 protein: CASSNLNVHEQFF. Here the CDR3 DNA reads TGTGCCAGCAGCAACTTGAACGTCCATGAGCAGTTCTTC. Filled out from reference TRBV5-4 and TRBJ2-1, the complete variable domain reads ETGVTQSPTHLIKTRGQQVTLRCSSQSGHNTVSWYQQALGQGPQFIFQYYREEENGRGNFPPRFSGLQFPNYSSELNVNALELDDSALYLCASSNLNVHEQFFGPGTRLTVL.

The rearrangement uses TRBV19 and TRBJ2-7; tentative D call: TRBD2 (7 bases). This CDR3 comprises 15 residues. The V gene's germline CDR1 is LNHDA and CDR2 SQIVND (reference sequence). Between the trimmed V and J ends, which lost 1 base and 0 bases, there was a span of 10 bases. The DNA of the CDR3 is TGTGCCAGTAGTATAGGTGGGGGGGCCTCCTACGAGCAGTACTTC. Translation gives CASSIGGGASYEQYF.